This T cell receptor beta chain originates from a study of beta chain features in type 1 diabetes. The isolated RNA, all of it, was reverse transcribed, so expressed TCRB transcripts were what got sequenced. Here immunoSEQ multiplex PCR was the method, and the copy in TCRdb shows in-frame clones only, minus some. The data hold hundreds of thousands of clones, with about 14% observed a single time. The CDR3 length is 15 residues. J was trimmed by 15 bases and V by 1 base; bases with no gene match: 13. Per germline, CDR1 KGHSH and CDR2 LQKENI. Every participating donor gave one draw, a heparinised blood sample averaging about 110 mL. Using CD45RO/CCR7/CD25/CD127/CD95/CD27, CD4+ naive, central memory, regulatory and stem cell-like memory cells were sorted.

The receptor was isolated from a man between 18 and 35 years old in good health. Sequenced: naive CD4+ T cells from blood. This chain uses TRBV18 with TRBJ2-1; TRBD2 aligns across 9 bases. The CDR3: CASSPQSSGGKELFF. The CDR3 DNA follows: TGTGCCAGCTCACCACAGAGTAGCGGGGGAAAAGAGTTGTTCTTC. The full variable domain, its missing parts supplied by reference TRBV18 and TRBJ2-1, is NAGVMQNPRHLVRRRGQEARLRCSPMKGHSHVYWYRQLPEEGLKFMVYLQKENIIDESGMPKERFSAEFPKEGPSILRIQQVVRGDSAAYFCASSPQSSGGKELFFGPGTRLTVL.